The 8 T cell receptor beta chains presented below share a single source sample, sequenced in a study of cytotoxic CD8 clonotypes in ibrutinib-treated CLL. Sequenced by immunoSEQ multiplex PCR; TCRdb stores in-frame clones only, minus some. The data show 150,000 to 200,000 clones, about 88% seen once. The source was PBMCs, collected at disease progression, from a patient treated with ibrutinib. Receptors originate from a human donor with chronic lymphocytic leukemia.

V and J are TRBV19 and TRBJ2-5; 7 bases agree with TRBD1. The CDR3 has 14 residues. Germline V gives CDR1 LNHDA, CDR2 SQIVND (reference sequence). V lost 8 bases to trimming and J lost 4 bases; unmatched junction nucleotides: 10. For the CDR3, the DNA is TGTGCCAGTGCAGTTCAGGGGGTCGCAGAGACCCAGTACTTC. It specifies CASAVQGVAETQYF.

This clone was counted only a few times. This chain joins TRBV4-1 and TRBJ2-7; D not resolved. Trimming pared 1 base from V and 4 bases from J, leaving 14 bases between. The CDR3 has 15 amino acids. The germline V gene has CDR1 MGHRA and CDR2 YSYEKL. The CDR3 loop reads CASSQVYSLSYEQYF. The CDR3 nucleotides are TGCGCCAGCAGCCAAGTGTATAGCCTATCGTACGAGCAGTACTTC.

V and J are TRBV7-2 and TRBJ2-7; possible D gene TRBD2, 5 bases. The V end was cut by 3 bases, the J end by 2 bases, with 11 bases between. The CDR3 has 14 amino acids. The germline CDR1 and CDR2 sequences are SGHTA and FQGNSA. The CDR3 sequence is CASSLTSGAYEQYF. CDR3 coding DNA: TGTGCCAGCAGCTTGACCAGCGGAGCCTACGAGCAGTACTTC.

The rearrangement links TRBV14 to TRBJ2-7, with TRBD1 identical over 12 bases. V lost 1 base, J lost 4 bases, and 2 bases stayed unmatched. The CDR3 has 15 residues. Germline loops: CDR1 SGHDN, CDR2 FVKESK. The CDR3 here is CASSQGDRGRYEQYF. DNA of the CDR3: TGTGCCAGCAGCCAAGGGGACAGGGGGCGTTACGAGCAGTACTTC.

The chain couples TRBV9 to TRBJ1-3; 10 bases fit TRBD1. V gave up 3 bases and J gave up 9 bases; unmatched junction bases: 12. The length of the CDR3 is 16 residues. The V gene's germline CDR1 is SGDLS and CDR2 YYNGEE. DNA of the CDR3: TGTGCCAGCAGCGGGCCGACGGGACAGGGGCCCTTCACCATATATTTT. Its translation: CASSGPTGQGPFTIYF.

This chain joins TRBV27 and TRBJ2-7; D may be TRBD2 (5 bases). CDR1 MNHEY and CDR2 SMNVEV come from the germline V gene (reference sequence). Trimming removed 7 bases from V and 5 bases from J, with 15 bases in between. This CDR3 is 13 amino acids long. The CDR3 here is CASKDSSRNEQYF. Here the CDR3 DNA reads TGTGCCAGCAAGGACTCCAGTCGGAACGAGCAGTACTTC.

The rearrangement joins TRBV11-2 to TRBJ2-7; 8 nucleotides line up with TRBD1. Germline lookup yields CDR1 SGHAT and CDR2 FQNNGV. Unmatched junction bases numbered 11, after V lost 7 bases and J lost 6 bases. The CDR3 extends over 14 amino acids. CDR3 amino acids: CASNLGTGPREQYF. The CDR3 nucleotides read TGTGCCAGCAACTTGGGGACAGGACCGCGCGAGCAGTACTTC.

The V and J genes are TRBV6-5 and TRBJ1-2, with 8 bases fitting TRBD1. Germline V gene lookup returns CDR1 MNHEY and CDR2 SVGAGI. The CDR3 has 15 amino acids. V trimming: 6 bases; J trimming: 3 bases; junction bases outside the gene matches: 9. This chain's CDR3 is CASRDPQGVDYGYTF. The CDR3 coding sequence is TGTGCCAGCAGGGATCCACAGGGGGTGGACTATGGCTACACCTTC.